The rows below give T cell receptor beta chains drawn from one sample of a study of blood T cell repertoires in COVID-19. Here immunoSEQ multiplex PCR was the method, and the copy in TCRdb shows in-frame clones only, minus some. The sample has over 200,000 clones, 81% seen once. The specimen sequenced was PBMCs or T cells enriched from blood (not recorded which). These receptors all stem from a woman aged 50 to 65 with acute COVID-19. Each CDR3 is given with its conserved first and last residue. Fields, in order: J gene, D gene, clone size, V gene, CDR3 DNA, CDR3 protein. D genes are given only for firm matches. Clone sizes are given selectively: once, few, many, or a class where the clone is expanded.

J gene: TRBJ1-5; D gene: -; clone size: -; V gene: TRBV6-5; CDR3 DNA: TGTGCCAGCACTAACAGTTATAGCAATCAGCCCCAGCATTTT; CDR3 protein: CASTNSYSNQPQHF
J gene: TRBJ2-5; D gene: -; clone size: -; V gene: TRBV11-2; CDR3 DNA: TGTGCCAGCAGCCCAAAATGGGTGTTGCCTAGCCCGAAAGAGACCCAGTACTTC; CDR3 protein: CASSPKWVLPSPKETQYF
J gene: TRBJ2-7; D gene: TRBD2; clone size: -; V gene: TRBV28; CDR3 DNA: TGTGCCAGCAGTACTAGCGGGGTGCCCTACGAGCAGTACTTC; CDR3 protein: CASSTSGVPYEQYF
J gene: TRBJ2-2; D gene: TRBD2; clone size: -; V gene: TRBV7-6; CDR3 DNA: TGTGCCAGCAGCCCTCTCATGGGCCAGCGGGTCGCGGGAGGATCTACCGGGGAGCTGTTTTTT; CDR3 protein: CASSPLMGQRVAGGSTGELFF
J gene: TRBJ2-3; D gene: -; clone size: -; V gene: TRBV13; CDR3 DNA: TGTGCCAGCAGCCTTACTAGCACAGATACGCAGTATTTT; CDR3 protein: CASSLTSTDTQYF
J gene: TRBJ2-1; D gene: TRBD2; clone size: -; V gene: TRBV7-6; CDR3 DNA: TGTGCCAGCAGCTTAGCGAATGAGCGGGGAGGTGAGCAGTTCTTC; CDR3 protein: CASSLANERGGEQFF
J gene: TRBJ2-5; D gene: -; clone size: once; V gene: TRBV11-3; CDR3 DNA: TGTGCCAGCAGCGATCCGGACAGAGAAGAGACCCAGTACTTC; CDR3 protein: CASSDPDREETQYF
J gene: TRBJ1-2; D gene: -; clone size: -; V gene: TRBV29-1; CDR3 DNA: TGCAGCGTTGTAGGACTAGATGGCTATGGCTACACCTTC; CDR3 protein: CSVVGLDGYGYTF
J gene: TRBJ1-5; D gene: TRBD1; clone size: few; V gene: TRBV27; CDR3 DNA: TGTGCCAGCAGTTTAGACAGGGGATGGCCCCAGCATTTT; CDR3 protein: CASSLDRGWPQHF
J gene: TRBJ2-1; D gene: -; clone size: -; V gene: TRBV5-1; CDR3 DNA: TGCGCCAGCACGGGAGCGGGCTCCAATGAGCAGTTCTTC; CDR3 protein: CASTGAGSNEQFF
J gene: TRBJ2-7; D gene: TRBD1; clone size: -; V gene: TRBV7-2; CDR3 DNA: TGTGCCAGCAGCTTTACGACAGGGGGGGCCTCCTACGAGCAGTACTTC; CDR3 protein: CASSFTTGGASYEQYF
J gene: TRBJ1-2; D gene: -; clone size: -; V gene: TRBV28; CDR3 DNA: TGTGCCAGCAGTCAACAGGGTTACGGCTACACCTTC; CDR3 protein: CASSQQGYGYTF
J gene: TRBJ1-5; D gene: -; clone size: -; V gene: TRBV28; CDR3 DNA: TGTGCCAGCAGTTTATTATGGCAGGGTTTAGGTCAGCCCCAGCATTTT; CDR3 protein: CASSLLWQGLGQPQHF
J gene: TRBJ2-1; D gene: -; clone size: few; V gene: TRBV19; CDR3 DNA: TGTGCCACCTTGGGGAGCTCCTACAATGAGCAGTTCTTC; CDR3 protein: CATLGSSYNEQFF
J gene: TRBJ1-2; D gene: -; clone size: -; V gene: TRBV2; CDR3 DNA: TGTGCCAGCATTCCTAGACAGTCTTCCTATGGCTACACCTTC; CDR3 protein: CASIPRQSSYGYTF
J gene: TRBJ2-1; D gene: TRBD1; clone size: -; V gene: TRBV27; CDR3 DNA: TGTGCCAGCACGTCCGGGACAGGGGGTATGAATGAGCAGTTCTTC; CDR3 protein: CASTSGTGGMNEQFF
J gene: TRBJ2-1; D gene: -; clone size: -; V gene: TRBV4-3; CDR3 DNA: TGCGCCAGCAGCCAAGTGACAGGCGCTGACTCCTACAATGAGCAGTTCTTC; CDR3 protein: CASSQVTGADSYNEQFF
J gene: TRBJ1-6; D gene: -; clone size: -; V gene: TRBV5-6; CDR3 DNA: TGTGCCAGCAGCTTGGGGGAGAGCTCCTATAATTCACCCCTCCACTTT; CDR3 protein: CASSLGESSYNSPLHF
J gene: TRBJ2-7; D gene: -; clone size: -; V gene: TRBV24-1; CDR3 DNA: TGTGCCACCAGTGATGGGAGCAGGGGCGAGCAGTACTTC; CDR3 protein: CATSDGSRGEQYF
J gene: TRBJ2-1; D gene: -; clone size: once; V gene: TRBV11-1; CDR3 DNA: TGTGCCAGCAGCTTAAGCGAAGCGTCCCCCCAATTCTTC; CDR3 protein: CASSLSEASPQFF
J gene: TRBJ2-3; D gene: TRBD1; clone size: -; V gene: TRBV9; CDR3 DNA: TGTGCCAGCAGCGTCTCAGGGGGCCTCGATACGCAGTATTTT; CDR3 protein: CASSVSGGLDTQYF
J gene: TRBJ2-7; D gene: -; clone size: -; V gene: TRBV5-1; CDR3 DNA: TGCGCCAGCAGCTTGGTGGTGGGGGCAAACGAGCAGTACTTC; CDR3 protein: CASSLVVGANEQYF
J gene: TRBJ2-1; D gene: -; clone size: -; V gene: TRBV28; CDR3 DNA: TGTGCCAGCAGTCTAGACGATGCTAAACAGTTCTTC; CDR3 protein: CASSLDDAKQFF
J gene: TRBJ2-5; D gene: TRBD2; clone size: -; V gene: TRBV7-2; CDR3 DNA: TGTGCCAGCAGCTCTAGCCACATAGCGGGGGGGGCAGAGACCCAGTACTTC; CDR3 protein: CASSSSHIAGGAETQYF
J gene: TRBJ1-5; D gene: -; clone size: -; V gene: TRBV28; CDR3 DNA: TGTGCCAGCAGTTTAGGACTTAGCAATCAGCCCCAGCATTTT; CDR3 protein: CASSLGLSNQPQHF
J gene: TRBJ2-7; D gene: -; clone size: -; V gene: TRBV18; CDR3 DNA: TGTGCCAGCTCACACATTTACGAGCAGTACTTC; CDR3 protein: CASSHIYEQYF
J gene: TRBJ1-6; D gene: -; clone size: -; V gene: TRBV14; CDR3 DNA: TGTGCCAGCAGCCAAACAGCTTATAATTCACCCCTCCACTTT; CDR3 protein: CASSQTAYNSPLHF
J gene: TRBJ2-3; D gene: TRBD2; clone size: -; V gene: TRBV14; CDR3 DNA: TGTGCCAGCAGCGAGGGGGGTAGCGGGAGAGTCGGAGATACGCAGTATTTT; CDR3 protein: CASSEGGSGRVGDTQYF
J gene: TRBJ1-3; D gene: -; clone size: once; V gene: TRBV6-5; CDR3 DNA: TGTGCCAGCAGTTTTTTTGGGGCGACTGGAAACACCATATATTTT; CDR3 protein: CASSFFGATGNTIYF
J gene: TRBJ2-1; D gene: -; clone size: -; V gene: TRBV28; CDR3 DNA: TGTGCCAGCCGAGCGGATTACAATGAGCAGTTCTTC; CDR3 protein: CASRADYNEQFF
J gene: TRBJ2-7; D gene: TRBD2; clone size: -; V gene: TRBV28; CDR3 DNA: TGTGCCAGCAGTTTGGGAGGGACCCCAATTTACGAGCAGTACTTC; CDR3 protein: CASSLGGTPIYEQYF
J gene: TRBJ1-1; D gene: -; clone size: -; V gene: TRBV4-3; CDR3 DNA: TGCGCCAGCAGCCAAGATTCCCCAAACACTGAAGCTTTCTTT; CDR3 protein: CASSQDSPNTEAFF
J gene: TRBJ1-4; D gene: -; clone size: -; V gene: TRBV9; CDR3 DNA: TGTGCCAGCAGCGTAGAAACAGAGGGCAAACTGTTTTTT; CDR3 protein: CASSVETEGKLFF
J gene: TRBJ2-7; D gene: -; clone size: -; V gene: TRBV5-6; CDR3 DNA: TGTGCCAGCAGCTTGGTGTCCCAACTGTCCTACGAGCAGTACTTC; CDR3 protein: CASSLVSQLSYEQYF
J gene: TRBJ1-4; D gene: TRBD1; clone size: few; V gene: TRBV18; CDR3 DNA: TGTGCCAGCTCACTACGAAGGACAGGGGGCTATGAAAAACTGTTTTTT; CDR3 protein: CASSLRRTGGYEKLFF
J gene: TRBJ1-6; D gene: -; clone size: -; V gene: TRBV6-5; CDR3 DNA: TGTGCCAGCAGTCCGGGACACCATAATTCACCCCTCCACTTT; CDR3 protein: CASSPGHHNSPLHF
J gene: TRBJ2-1; D gene: -; clone size: once; V gene: TRBV6-1; CDR3 DNA: TGTGCCAGCAGTGAGGGCCTTTACAATGAGCAGTTCTTC; CDR3 protein: CASSEGLYNEQFF
J gene: TRBJ1-5; D gene: -; clone size: -; V gene: TRBV2; CDR3 DNA: TGTGCCAGCAGTGTCGGAGTCAATCAGCCCCAGCATTTT; CDR3 protein: CASSVGVNQPQHF
J gene: TRBJ2-1; D gene: -; clone size: -; V gene: TRBV10-2; CDR3 DNA: TGCGCCAGCAAATCAGAAAGTATGACTAGATTTAGGATCCATGAGCAGTTCTTC; CDR3 protein: CASKSESMTRFRIHEQFF